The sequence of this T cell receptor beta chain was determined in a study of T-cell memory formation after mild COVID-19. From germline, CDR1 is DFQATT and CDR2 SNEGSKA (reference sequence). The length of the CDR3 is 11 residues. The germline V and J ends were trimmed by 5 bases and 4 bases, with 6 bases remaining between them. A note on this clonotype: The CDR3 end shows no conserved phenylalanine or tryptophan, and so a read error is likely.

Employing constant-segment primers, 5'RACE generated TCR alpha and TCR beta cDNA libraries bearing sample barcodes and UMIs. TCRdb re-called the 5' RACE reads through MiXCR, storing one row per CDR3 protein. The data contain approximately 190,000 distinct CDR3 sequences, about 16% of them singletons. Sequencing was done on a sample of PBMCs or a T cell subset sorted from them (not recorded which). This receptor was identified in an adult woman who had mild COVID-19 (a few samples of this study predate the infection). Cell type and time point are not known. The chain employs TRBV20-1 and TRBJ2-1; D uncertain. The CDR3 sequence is CSAPRYNEQFL. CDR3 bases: TGCAGTGCTCCGAGGTACAATGAGCAGTTCTTA.